The source of this T cell receptor beta chain is a study of T cells in Graves' hyperthyroidism and ophthalmopathy. Regarding the study as a whole: Blood also held most thyroid clonotypes expanded beyond 0.001. Ophthalmopathy was separated from stable hyperthyroidism by a 13 V-J model.

Under 3 months was the duration of disease in ophthalmopathy patients, who also had a Clinical Activity Score of at least 3 and a NOSPECS grade of at least 4. The PBMCs were sourced from fresh peripheral blood (less than 11 ml). This clonotype was counted at least ten times. The antigen remains undetermined. Amplification targeted TCR beta CDR3 regions from RNA transcripts. During a first-round RT-PCR of the TCR CDR3, the HTBI primer set was used. One entry per CDR3 protein, called by TCRdb with MiXCR from the multiplex PCR reads. The data contain 200,000 to 250,000 distinct CDR3 sequences, about 25% of them singletons. The V and J ends lost 1 base and 2 bases, in that order; junction bases with no gene match: 10. This CDR3 is built from 17 residues. Germline CDR1 is LGHNA and CDR2 is YNFKEQ.

The rearrangement links TRBV4-2 to TRBJ2-7; 8 bases are a match to TRBD2. The TCR was taken from a woman between 40 and 50 years old with Graves' ophthalmopathy. Sequencing was done on a sample of blood. CDR3 DNA: TGTGCCAGCAGCCAAGTCGCTAGCGGGTTTGTAACCTACGAGCAGTACTTC. Amino acid sequence: CASSQVASGFVTYEQYF.